This is a list of T cell receptor beta chains from one sample in a study of blood T cell repertoires in COVID-19. Profiling relied on immunoSEQ multiplex PCR, and the TCRdb table lists in-frame clones only, not all of them. The table records roughly 85,000 clones, around 77% of them present only once. The specimen was peripheral blood. The receptors were sampled from a human donor in a cohort sampled during active COVID-19. Each CDR3 is given with its conserved first and last residue. The D gene is left open where the match is weak. Size tells how often a clone was seen (once, few, many) or the class of an expanded clone, and some rows leave it out.

d_call,v_call,j_call,clone_size,cdr3_aa,cdr3_nt
TRBD1,TRBV3-1/TRBV3-2,TRBJ2-3,NA,CASSQGGTAPSTDTQYF,TGTGCCAGCAGCCAAGGTGGGACAGCCCCTAGCACAGATACGCAGTATTTT
NA,TRBV5-1,TRBJ1-6,NA,CASSLEVADSLNSPLHF,TGCGCCAGCAGCTTGGAGGTGGCGGATAGCTTGAATTCACCCCTCCACTTT
NA,TRBV7-2,TRBJ2-6,NA,CASSPSSGANVLTF,TGTGCCAGCAGCCCGTCTTCTGGGGCCAACGTCCTGACTTTC
TRBD1,TRBV5-1,TRBJ1-6,NA,CASSLDGQGGSSPLHF,TGCGCCAGCAGCTTGGACGGACAGGGAGGTAGTTCACCCCTCCACTTT
NA,TRBV10-3,TRBJ1-2,NA,CAISLSNYGYTF,TGTGCCATCAGCCTCAGTAACTATGGCTACACCTTC
TRBD2,TRBV7-9,TRBJ2-5,once,CASSLAGGETQYF,TGTGCCAGCAGCTTGGCGGGGGGGGAGACCCAGTACTTC
NA,TRBV30,TRBJ1-2,NA,CAWSLGANYGYTF,TGTGCCTGGAGTCTCGGGGCTAACTATGGCTACACCTTC
NA,TRBV10-3,TRBJ1-1,NA,CAISESRGALTEAFF,TGTGCCATCAGTGAGTCTCGGGGGGCGCTGACTGAAGCTTTCTTT
TRBD1,TRBV7-9,TRBJ1-2,NA,CASSPYRGGYTF,TGTGCCAGCAGCCCATACAGGGGCGGCTACACCTTC
NA,TRBV14,TRBJ1-1,once,CASSQDFGRAFF,TGTGCCAGCAGCCAAGATTTCGGGAGAGCTTTCTTT
NA,TRBV15,TRBJ1-3,NA,CATSRDWGEAENTIYF,TGTGCCACCAGCAGAGATTGGGGGGAAGCCGAAAACACCATATATTTT
TRBD2,TRBV6-5,TRBJ2-5,NA,CASSLTSGGQGTQYF,TGTGCCAGCAGTTTGACTAGCGGGGGACAGGGGACCCAGTACTTC
TRBD1,TRBV7-3,TRBJ1-2,NA,CASRTGTANYGYTF,TGTGCCAGCCGCACCGGGACAGCTAACTATGGCTACACCTTC
NA,TRBV10-1,TRBJ2-3,NA,CASSEGAKSTDTQYF,TGCGCCAGCAGTGAGGGGGCCAAAAGCACAGATACGCAGTATTTT
NA,TRBV6-5,TRBJ2-3,NA,CASRPSRPDTQYF,TGTGCCAGCAGACCTAGCAGGCCAGATACGCAGTATTTT
NA,TRBV5-6,TRBJ2-5,NA,CASNPQDFGTQYF,TGTGCCAGCAACCCCCAGGATTTTGGGACCCAGTACTTC
NA,TRBV2,TRBJ1-2,NA,CASIRSAVEYYGYTF,TGTGCCAGCATTCGAAGTGCCGTGGAGTACTATGGCTACACCTTC